The 17 T cell receptor beta chains reported below all come from one sample, sequenced in a study of blood T cell repertoires in COVID-19. Profiling relied on immunoSEQ multiplex PCR, and the TCRdb table lists in-frame clones only, not all of them. The table has 150,000 to 200,000 clones, around 81% seen once; the top ten hold around 6%. Sequences were obtained from PBMCs or T cells enriched from blood (not recorded which). These TCRs come from a man aged 35 to 55 who had recovered from COVID-19.

The rearrangement joins TRBV3-1 (or the pseudogene TRBV3-2) to TRBJ1-4; 10 bases align to TRBD1. Per germline, CDR1 LGHDT and CDR2 YNNKEL (reference sequence). This CDR3 contains 18 residues. J was trimmed by 3 bases and V by 1 base; bases with no gene match: 8. In DNA form, the CDR3 reads TGTGCCAGCAGCCAAGGGACAGGGGGTTTCCGGGCTAATGAAAAACTGTTTTTT. Translating gives CASSQGTGGFRANEKLFF.

This clone occurred once. V usage is TRBV5-1 and J usage is TRBJ2-2; possible D gene TRBD1, 6 bases. The V end was cut by 0 bases, the J end by 6 bases, with 12 bases between. CDR3 length: 15 amino acids. Per germline, CDR1 SGHRS and CDR2 YFSETQ. Here the CDR3 DNA reads TGCGCCAGCAGCTTGGAGGGGGAAAGTCCCGGGGAGCTGTTTTTT. Protein product: CASSLEGESPGELFF.

The chain recombines TRBV7-7 with TRBJ2-3; 12 bases line up with TRBD2. The ends lost 4 bases at V and 3 bases at J; junction bases unmatched: 8. The CDR3 has 17 amino acids. Germline V gene lookup returns CDR1 SSHAT and CDR2 FNYEAQ (reference sequence). CDR3 sequence (DNA): TGTGCCAGCAGCTCGGGACTAGCGGGCTCCGGGACAGATACGCAGTATTTT. Its translation: CASSSGLAGSGTDTQYF. The full variable domain, completed using reference TRBV7-7 and TRBJ2-3, is GAGVSQSPRYKVTKRGQDVTLRCDPISSHATLYWYQQALGQGPEFLTYFNYEAQPDKSGLPSDRFSAERPEGSISTLTIQRTEQRDSAMYRCASSSGLAGSGTDTQYFGPGTRLTVL.

The chain links TRBV6-6 to TRBJ1-4, with unresolved D. Germline lookup yields CDR1 MNHNY and CDR2 SVGAGI (reference sequence). This CDR3 comprises 10 residues. Deletions cut 6 bases from V and 8 bases from J, with 4 bases between. The CDR3 bases are TGTGCCAGCAGACAGGAAAAACTGTTTTTT. Translating it yields CASRQEKLFF.

This clone was counted only a few times. V usage is TRBV5-6 and J usage is TRBJ2-3; 12 positions agree with TRBD1. Looked up from germline, CDR1 is SGHDT and CDR2 is YYEEEE. Unmatched junction bases numbered 6, after V lost 3 bases and J lost 1 base. The CDR3 length is 17 residues. CDR3 DNA: TGTGCCAGCAGCTGGGGGACAGGGGGCTGGGGCACAGATACGCAGTATTTT. Its translation: CASSWGTGGWGTDTQYF.

Only one count was recorded for this clone. CDR3 sequence: CATSAWGEDSPLHF. The CDR3 coding sequence is TGTGCCACCAGTGCCTGGGGGGAGGATTCACCCCTCCACTTT. The rearrangement links TRBV24-1 to TRBJ1-6; a possible D gene is TRBD1 (5 bases). V lost 5 bases to trimming and J lost 8 bases, with 12 bases between them. CDR1 is KGHDR and CDR2 is SFDVKD in the germline V gene. This CDR3 has 14 amino acids.

The rearrangement uses TRBV7-3 and TRBJ2-1; weak D call: TRBD2 (6 bases). V was pared by 5 bases and J by 5 bases, with 16 bases between. The CDR3 extends over 15 amino acids. In germline, CDR1 is SGHTA, CDR2 FQGTGA. The CDR3 DNA reads as TGTGCCAGCAGCGCGTCGACTAGTAGCCACAATGAGCAGTTCTTC. Amino acids: CASSASTSSHNEQFF.

The chain has TRBV30 and TRBJ2-3; no clear D. The CDR3 runs to 13 residues. The V and J ends lost 4 bases and 2 bases respectively, with 10 bases between them. Germline CDR1 reads GTSNPN; CDR2 reads SVGIG (reference sequence). In DNA, the CDR3 is TGTGCCTGGAAATACAGATACACAGATACGCAGTATTTT. Translated, it gives CAWKYRYTDTQYF.

Of note for this clone: At one end the junction does not follow the germline gene, possibly because of a read error. The genes are TRBV11-2 and TRBJ2-3; D is unclear. From germline, CDR1 is SGHAT and CDR2 FQNNGV. CDR3 length: 14 residues. Here the CDR3 DNA reads TGTGCCAGCAGGTTAGGCCTATTTGCAGATACGCAGTATTTT. It yields the protein CASRLGLFADTQYF.

This chain joins TRBV6-5 and TRBJ1-1; D remains unclear. V was pared by 5 bases and J by 1 base, with 11 bases between. Germline CDR1 reads MNHEY; CDR2 reads SVGAGI. The CDR3 runs 14 residues. As DNA, the CDR3 is TGTGCCAGCAGTACCCCTGGCAGGAACACTGAAGCTTTCTTT. This codes for CASSTPGRNTEAFF.

This chain uses TRBV7-8 with TRBJ2-1, with 11 positions matching TRBD2. V lost 5 bases and J lost 10; bases outside the gene matches: 7. Germline CDR1 is SGHVS and CDR2 is FQNEAQ. This CDR3 has 14 residues. Written as DNA, the CDR3 is TGTGCCAGCAGCCGTAGCGGGGGGGCATACGAGCAGTTCTTC. Protein: CASSRSGGAYEQFF.

The chain is built from TRBV7-7 and TRBJ2-7, with 8 bases that match TRBD1. The germline gives CDR1 SSHAT, CDR2 FNYEAQ (reference sequence). The V gene end was trimmed by 5 bases and the J gene end by 4 bases; junction bases not matched to a gene: 10. The CDR3 is 15 amino acids. The CDR3 loop is CASSLGTGQGYEQYV. The CDR3 DNA is TGTGCCAGCAGCCTCGGAACTGGACAGGGATACGAGCAGTACGTC.

The chain couples TRBV5-1 to TRBJ1-1; D remains unclear. The CDR3 is 15 amino acids. The germline gives CDR1 SGHRS, CDR2 YFSETQ. Trimming pared 5 bases from V and 0 bases from J, leaving 14 bases between. CDR3 nucleotide sequence: TGCGCCAGCAGGTCCCGATGGGGAGTGAACACTGAAGCTTTCTTT. Its translation is CASRSRWGVNTEAFF.

In regard to this clone: This sample includes further DNA sequences coding for the same CDR3. The V and J genes are TRBV30 and TRBJ1-1; D gene unclear. Germline CDR1 reads GTSNPN; CDR2 reads SVGIG (reference sequence). The CDR3 has 13 residues. V gave up 2 bases and J gave up 1 base, with 8 bases separating them. CDR3 amino acids: CAWSLTANTEAFF. The CDR3 bases are TGTGCCTGGAGTTTAACAGCGAACACTGAAGCTTTCTTT.

The V gene is TRBV7-9, the J gene TRBJ1-2; a weak D match, TRBD1 (5 bases). CDR3 length equals 14 residues. V dropped 1 base and J dropped 4 bases, with 10 bases sitting between them. Germline loops: CDR1 SEHNR, CDR2 FQNEAQ (reference sequence). This CDR3 is CASSLDPGIYGYTF. CDR3 DNA sequence: TGTGCCAGCAGCTTAGACCCAGGGATCTATGGCTACACCTTC.

The chain carries TRBV6-1 and TRBJ2-2; 7 bases map to TRBD2. V lost 2 bases and J lost 0; bases outside the gene matches: 0. Germline V gene sequence: CDR1 MNHNS, CDR2 SASEGT. The CDR3 contains 15 residues. The CDR3 DNA sequence: TGTGCCAGCAGTGAACTAGCGGCGAACACCGGGGAGCTGTTTTTT. The encoded protein is CASSELAANTGELFF.

This chain links TRBV7-9 with TRBJ2-4, with 7 nucleotides matching TRBD2. The J segment lost 8 bases and the V segment lost 5 bases, leaving 6 bases of the junction unmatched. Germline V gives CDR1 SEHNR, CDR2 FQNEAQ (reference sequence). The CDR3 contains 13 residues. CDR3 amino acids: CASSAPGRDIQYF. CDR3 coding DNA: TGTGCCAGCAGCGCCCCAGGGAGGGACATTCAGTACTTC.